The present T cell receptor (beta chain) was sequenced within a study of identical twins (dated by TCRdb to 2016 to 2018). Background for the entire study: The study deep-sequenced TCR alpha and beta repertoires from monozygotic twins, unrelated adults of various ages and cord blood to test whether fetal clonotypes persist. To rule out contamination, replicate twin experiments were performed at different times with different library preparation protocols.

The library relied on 5' RACE. Sequencing used an Illumina HiSeq 2000. Template switching added a universal primer binding site, and the final cDNA carried a unique molecular identifier that allowed TCR cDNA molecules to be counted accurately. Specific primers in the conserved constant-segment region were used to synthesize first-strand cDNA for TCR alpha and beta chains. To control for contamination, each cDNA library was double barcoded with a SMART-Mk sample barcode plus Illumina barcodes. TruSeq adapter sequences and Illumina sample barcodes were added in two successive PCR steps. TCR alpha and beta cDNA libraries were sequenced on the Illumina HiSeq platform with custom primers. The source study handled its data this way. MiGEC was used to process raw reads and extract unique molecular identifiers, and MiXCR was used to find CDR3 positions. For each individual, recombination models were inferred using an EM algorithm with the repgenHMM and IGoR tools. The tcR package in R was used for shared clonotype analysis, with sharing normalized by the product of cloneset sizes. To study raw recombination without the effects of thymic and clonal selection, out-of-frame nonproductive sequences were analyzed. In-frame beta chains were kept once TCRdb had trimmed the public reads at Q25 with fastp and called clones with MiXCR. CDR3 protein sequences are deduplicated, and each keeps its most common genes and DNA. TCRdb, not the original authors, processed these V and J calls. Present in this sample are just under 550,000 distinct CDR3 sequences, 13% to 15% of which were seen just once. Nearly 0.45% of the sample rests with the top ten.

CDR1 LGHDT and CDR2 YNNKEL were looked up in the germline V gene (reference sequence). V drops 0 bases and J drops 1 base, leaving 13 bases in between. Measured from the cysteine to the phenylalanine, the CDR3 is 17 residues long. Only the CDR3 part of the read is kept: 51 bases, read in frame from the first base. Every donor in the study was a healthy Caucasian. The twin cohort consisted of three pairs of female monozygotic twins, all aged about 18 to 29 years. Positive isolation kits from Invitrogen were used to isolate CD4+ and CD8+ T cell populations. Broad study findings and their caveats: Out-of-frame TCR alpha sequences shared between twins showed an excess of low generation-probability sequences compared with coincidental sharing between unrelated individuals. Zero-insertion analyses could be partly confounded by invariant T cells such as MAIT and iNKT, although diverse VJ usage argued against such confounding for most clonotypes. The excess sharing between twins in beta out-of-frame sequences was weaker because fewer shared sequences reduced the signal-to-noise ratio. Because the same donors could not be followed over many years, the conclusions depended on cross-sectional statistical analysis. Abundant cord blood beta clonotypes had fewer insertions, young adult naive repertoires showed a similar but weaker trend, and memory repertoires showed no such trend. Recombination models systematically underestimated out-of-frame TCR alpha sharing in monozygotic twins but agreed with sharing between unrelated individuals.

This clonotype turned up a few times. Which antigen it targets is not known. No clone much larger than this one lies a single base away; base qualities are absent. This sample also belongs to another study, concerning yellow fever vaccine responses in identical twins. The second study reports: According to the authors, in identical twins the way T cells responded to vaccination appeared partly convergent and partly personalized. Focusing on identical twins, the study followed the T cell clones that responded to the vaccine, and did so with precision.

What was sequenced was CD4+ T cells sorted from blood. This chain is built from TRBV3-1 and TRBJ2-4; the D segment is perhaps TRBD1 or TRBD2, each sharing 5 matched bases. The receptor comes from a woman aged 18-30 years in good health. The CDR3 region: CASSQDFGGGAKNIQYF. The DNA sequence reads TGTGCCAGCAGCCAAGATTTTGGGGGTGGGGCCAAAAACATTCAGTACTTC. The variable domain in full, with residues beyond the CDR3 obtained from the reference TRBV3-1 and TRBJ2-4 genes, is DTAVSQTPKYLVTQMGNDKSIKCEQNLGHDTMYWYKQDSKKFLKIMFSYNNKELIINETVPNRFSPKSPDKAHLNLHINSLELGDSAVYFCASSQDFGGGAKNIQYFGAGTRLSVL.